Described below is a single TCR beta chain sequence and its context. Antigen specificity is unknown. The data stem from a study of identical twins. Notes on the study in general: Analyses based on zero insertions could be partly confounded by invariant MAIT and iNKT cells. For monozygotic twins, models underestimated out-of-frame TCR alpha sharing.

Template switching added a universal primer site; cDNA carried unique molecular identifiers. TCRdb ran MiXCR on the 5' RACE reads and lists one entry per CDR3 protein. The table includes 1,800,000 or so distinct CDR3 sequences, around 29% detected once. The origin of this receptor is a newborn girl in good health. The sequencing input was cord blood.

CDR3 amino acids: CASSPGGRRLGDEQFF. The CDR3 nucleotides read TGTGCCAGCTCACCTGGTGGCAGGCGACTAGGGGATGAGCAGTTCTTC. This rearrangement joins TRBV18 to TRBJ2-1; tentatively, D is TRBD2 (6 bases). V lost 3 bases, J lost 8 bases, and 20 bases lay in between. The germline gives CDR1 KGHSH, CDR2 LQKENI. This CDR3 contains 16 residues.